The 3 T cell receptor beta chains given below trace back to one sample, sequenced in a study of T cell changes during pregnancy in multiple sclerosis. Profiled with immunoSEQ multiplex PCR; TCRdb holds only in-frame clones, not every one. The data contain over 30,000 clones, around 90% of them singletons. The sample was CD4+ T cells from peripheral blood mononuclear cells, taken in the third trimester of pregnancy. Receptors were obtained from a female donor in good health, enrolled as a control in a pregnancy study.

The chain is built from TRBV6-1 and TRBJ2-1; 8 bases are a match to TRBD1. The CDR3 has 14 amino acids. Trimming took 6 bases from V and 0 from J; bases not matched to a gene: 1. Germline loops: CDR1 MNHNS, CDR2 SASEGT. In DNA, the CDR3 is TGTGCCAGCAGCGGACAGGGCTCCTACAATGAGCAGTTCTTC. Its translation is CASSGQGSYNEQFF.

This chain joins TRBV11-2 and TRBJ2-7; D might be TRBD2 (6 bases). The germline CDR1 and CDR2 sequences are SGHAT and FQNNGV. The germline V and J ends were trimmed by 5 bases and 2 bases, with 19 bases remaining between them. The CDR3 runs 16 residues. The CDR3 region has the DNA TGTGCCAGCAGCCACATTCGGGGCGGGACCCCCTACGAGCAGTACTTC. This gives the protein CASSHIRGGTPYEQYF.

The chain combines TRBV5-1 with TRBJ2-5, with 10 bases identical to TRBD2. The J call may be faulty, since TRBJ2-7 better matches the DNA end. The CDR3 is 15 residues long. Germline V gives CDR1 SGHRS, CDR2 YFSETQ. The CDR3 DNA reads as TGCGCCAGCAGCTTCACTAGCGGGGCAGCCTACGAGCAGTACTTC. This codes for CASSFTSGAAYEQYF.